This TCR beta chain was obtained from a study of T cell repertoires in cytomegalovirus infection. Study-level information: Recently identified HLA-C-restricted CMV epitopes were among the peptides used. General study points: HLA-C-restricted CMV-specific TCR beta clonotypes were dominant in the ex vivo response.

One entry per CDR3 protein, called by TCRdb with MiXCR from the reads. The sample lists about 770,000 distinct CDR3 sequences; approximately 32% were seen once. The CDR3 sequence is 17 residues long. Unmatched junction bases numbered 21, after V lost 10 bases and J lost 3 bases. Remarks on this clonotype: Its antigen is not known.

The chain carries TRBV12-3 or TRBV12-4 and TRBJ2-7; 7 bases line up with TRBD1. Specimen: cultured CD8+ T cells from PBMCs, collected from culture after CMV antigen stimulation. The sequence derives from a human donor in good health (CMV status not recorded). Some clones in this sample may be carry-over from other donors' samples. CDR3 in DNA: TGTGCCAATCCAAACGACGCCGGGACAGAGAATTTCTACGAGCAGTACGTC. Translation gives CANPNDAGTENFYEQYV.